The clone carrying this TCR beta chain was counted many times. With the library built for alpha chains, this beta chain is off target and its frequency is not meaningful. Specified time point: sample taken at primary tumor resection. Sequencing covered unsorted whole RNA taken from tumor, nontumor lung or frozen PBMC. This CDR3 is 16 amino acids long. In germline, CDR1 is MNHEY, CDR2 SVGAGI. Between the trimmed V and J ends, which lost 4 bases and 0 bases, there was a span of 10 bases. Every TCR cDNA molecule carried a tag that served as a unique molecular identifier. TCRdb redid the calling of the 5' RACE reads with MiXCR, one entry per CDR3 protein. Of around 15,000 distinct CDR3 sequences in the sample, 3.6% were seen once. These data belong to a study of spatial heterogeneity in lung cancer. Turning to the study itself: Detected sequences consistently included more beta-chain ones than alpha-chain ones. Averaged across combinations, each unique TCR and UMI pairing appeared more than ten times in raw reads, which were uncorrected.

The sample was normal lung tissue next to the tumor, taken at surgery. The rearrangement joins TRBV6-5 to TRBJ1-6; D call uncertain. This TCR came from a male donor with early-stage non-small cell lung cancer. CDR3 region: CASSSRPSSYNSPLHF. CDR3 coding DNA: TGTGCCAGCAGTTCCCGACCGAGCTCCTATAATTCACCCCTCCACTTT.